A single sample is the source of the 13 T cell receptor beta chains below, sequenced in a study of blood T cell repertoires in COVID-19. TCRdb's table, derived via immunoSEQ multiplex PCR, lists solely in-frame clones and lacks some. The table has about 200,000 clones, around 76% seen once. What was sequenced was PBMCs or T cells enriched from blood (not recorded which). The origin of the receptors is a woman in her forties or fifties with acute COVID-19.

The V call is TRBV27, the J call TRBJ1-5, with 8 bases lining up with TRBD1. Looked up from germline, CDR1 is MNHEY and CDR2 is SMNVEV (reference sequence). This CDR3 is 14 amino acids long. V shed 3 bases and J 5 bases; nucleotides not matched to a gene: 3. The CDR3 here is CASSLGRGHQPQHF. The DNA for the CDR3 is TGTGCCAGCAGTTTGGGCAGGGGGCATCAGCCCCAGCATTTT.

The chain recombines TRBV6-5 with TRBJ2-3, with D perhaps matching TRBD1 (6 bases). This CDR3 has 14 amino acids. V lost 5 bases and J 5 bases, leaving 14 bases between the germline ends. Looked up from germline, CDR1 is MNHEY and CDR2 is SVGAGI. The CDR3 spells CASSIRDTEDTQYF. The CDR3 region has the DNA TGTGCCAGCAGTATCCGGGACACGGAAGATACGCAGTATTTT.

The chain uses TRBV18 and TRBJ1-1, with a weak D call TRBD1 (6 bases). The CDR3 length is 12 residues. V lost 5 bases and J 6 bases, leaving 10 bases between the germline ends. Per the germline V gene, CDR1 is KGHSH and CDR2 is LQKENI. CDR3 sequence: CASSGSGAEAFF. The CDR3 DNA is TGTGCCAGCTCAGGCTCAGGGGCTGAAGCTTTCTTT.

CDR3 bases: TGCGCCAGCGGGACAGGGGGCCTCTATGGCTACACCTTC. Amino acid sequence: CASGTGGLYGYTF. V and J are TRBV4-3 and TRBJ1-2; TRBD1 agrees at 12 bases. The germline CDR1 and CDR2 sequences are LGHNA and YSLEER. The length of the CDR3 is 13 residues. With V trimmed by 8 bases and J by 4 bases, 2 bases remained unmatched.

The V gene is TRBV19, the J gene TRBJ1-2, with 7 bases identical to TRBD1. With V trimmed by 3 bases and J by 5 bases, 3 bases remained unmatched. Germline values: CDR1 LNHDA, CDR2 SQIVND (reference sequence). CDR3 size: 13 residues. The CDR3 loop reads CASSIETGYGYTF. As DNA, the CDR3 is TGTGCCAGTAGTATTGAGACAGGGTATGGCTACACCTTC.

The rearrangement uses TRBV18 and TRBJ1-6, with 8 bases that match TRBD1. V trimming: 1 base; J trimming: 0 bases; junction bases outside the gene matches: 2. The CDR3 runs to 17 residues. Germline V CDR1 and CDR2: KGHSH, LQKENI. In nucleotides, the CDR3 is TGTGCCAGCTCACCACGACAGGGGAGCTCCTATAATTCACCCCTCCACTTT. Translation: CASSPRQGSSYNSPLHF.

J is TRBJ2-7 and V is TRBV5-1; 7 bases agree with TRBD1. Germline V CDR1 and CDR2: SGHRS, YFSETQ. This CDR3 is 14 amino acids long. Losses at the gene ends were 5 bases for V and 1 base for J; bases not matched to a gene: 6. This chain's CDR3 is CASSDLGQSYEQYV. Here the CDR3 DNA reads TGCGCCAGCAGTGACCTGGGACAGTCCTACGAGCAGTACGTC.

A single count supports this clone. The DNA of the CDR3 is TGCAGCGTTTCAACGACAGGTAGCACAGATACGCAGTATTTT. Encoded protein: CSVSTTGSTDTQYF. The V call is TRBV29-1, the J call TRBJ2-3; TRBD1 might be the D (6 bases). V was cut by 5 bases and J by 0 bases, with 12 bases left in between. The CDR3 length is 14 residues. CDR1 and CDR2 (germline): SQVTM, ANQGSEA.

Only a few counts were recorded for this clone. The chain combines TRBV12-5 with TRBJ2-2; D gene ambiguous. This CDR3 has 18 residues. Germline loops: CDR1 LGHNT, CDR2 FRNRAP. Deletions cut 0 bases from V and 2 bases from J, with 16 bases between. Here the CDR3 reads CASGLVRGTGINTGELFF. The CDR3 DNA reads as TGTGCTAGTGGTTTGGTACGAGGTACCGGAATTAACACCGGGGAGCTGTTTTTT.

This rearrangement joins TRBV4-3 to TRBJ1-6, with D possibly matching TRBD1 (6 bases). Germline CDR1 and CDR2: LGHNA and YSLEER. The CDR3 is made up of 16 amino acids. Trimming took off 7 bases at V and 0 bases at J, with 13 bases between the two ends. Written as DNA, the CDR3 is TGCGCCAGCAAACGGGGGGCCCTCTCCTATAATTCACCCCTCCACTTT. It is translated as CASKRGALSYNSPLHF.

The V gene is TRBV28, the J gene TRBJ1-5, with 7 bases matching TRBD1. Unmatched junction bases numbered 9, after V lost 3 bases and J lost 7 bases. This CDR3 comprises 15 residues. The germline gives CDR1 MDHEN, CDR2 SYDVKM. In nucleotides, the CDR3 is TGTGCCAGCAGTTTTCTCCGACAGGGTGGGCAGCCCCAGCATTTT. Amino acid sequence: CASSFLRQGGQPQHF. The complete variable domain, with remaining parts taken from reference TRBV28 and TRBJ1-5, reads DVKVTQSSRYLVKRTGEKVFLECVQDMDHENMFWYRQDPGLGLRLIYFSYDVKMKEKGDIPEGYSVSREKKERFSLILESASTNQTSMYLCASSFLRQGGQPQHFGDGTRLSIL.

A few counts support this clone. The chain combines TRBV3-1 (or the pseudogene TRBV3-2) with TRBJ1-3; weak D call: TRBD1 (5 bases). CDR3 length: 15 residues. In germline, CDR1 is LGHDT, CDR2 YNNKEL (reference sequence). V dropped 1 base and J dropped 0 bases, with 7 bases sitting between them. DNA of the CDR3: TGTGCCAGCAGCCAAGGGGGGGGCTCTGGAAACACCATATATTTT. Its protein product is CASSQGGGSGNTIYF.

The V gene is TRBV18, the J gene TRBJ1-5; D is possibly TRBD1 (5 bases). Trimming stripped 5 bases from V and 0 bases from J, with 11 bases between. Germline lookup yields CDR1 KGHSH and CDR2 LQKENI. This CDR3 is 15 amino acids long. The CDR3 reads CASSSGLNSNQPQHF. The CDR3 DNA follows: TGTGCCAGCTCATCGGGACTAAATAGCAATCAGCCCCAGCATTTT. Variable domain in full (rest from reference TRBV18 and TRBJ1-5): NAGVMQNPRHLVRRRGQEARLRCSPMKGHSHVYWYRQLPEEGLKFMVYLQKENIIDESGMPKERFSAEFPKEGPSILRIQQVVRGDSAAYFCASSSGLNSNQPQHFGDGTRLSIL.